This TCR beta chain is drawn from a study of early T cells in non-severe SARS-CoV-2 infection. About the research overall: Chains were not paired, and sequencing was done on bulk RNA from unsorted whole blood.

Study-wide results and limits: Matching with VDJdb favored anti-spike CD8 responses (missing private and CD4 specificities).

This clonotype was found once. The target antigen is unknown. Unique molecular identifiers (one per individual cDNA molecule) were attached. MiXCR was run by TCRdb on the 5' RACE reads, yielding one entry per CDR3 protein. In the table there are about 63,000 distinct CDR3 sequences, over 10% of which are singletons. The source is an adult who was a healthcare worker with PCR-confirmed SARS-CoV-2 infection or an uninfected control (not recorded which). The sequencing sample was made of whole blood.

CDR3 protein: CASSSLNIQYF. The CDR3 DNA reads as TGTGCCAGCAGCTCCCTCAACATTCAGTACTTC. V usage is TRBV5-5 and J usage is TRBJ2-4; no definite D call. Germline loops: CDR1 SGHKS, CDR2 YYEKEE (reference sequence). The V end was cut by 3 bases, the J end by 7 bases, with 5 bases between. The CDR3 is 11 amino acids.